A selection of T cell receptor gamma chains follows, all from one sample in a study of human gamma delta and Vdelta1 T cells. TCRdb re-processed the PCR reads using CATT. This sample carries nearly 3,000 gamma-chain clones, around 5% of them seen once, and the ten largest clones take approximately 13%. The sequenced material came from naive CD27+ Vdelta1 gamma-delta T cells from blood. These receptors were obtained from a human donor in good health. CDR3s include the opening cysteine and the closing phenylalanine or tryptophan. Expanded clones get a size class; other rows say once, few or many, or leave the size out.

j_call | v_call | clone_size | cdr3_nt | cdr3_aa
TRGJ1/TRGJ2 | TRGV3 | NA | TGTGCCACCTGGGACAGGCCGGTTAATTATTATAAGAAACTCTTT | CATWDRPVNYYKKLF
TRGJ1/TRGJ2 | TRGV5 | medium-sized | TGTGCCACCTGGGACAGGCCAAGGGGTAAGAAACTCTTT | CATWDRPRGKKLF
TRGJ1/TRGJ2 | TRGV9 | large | TGTGCCTTGTGGGAGGTACATTATAAGAAACTCTTT | CALWEVHYKKLF
TRGJ1/TRGJ2 | TRGV5 | few | TGTGCCACCTGGGACAGTTATAAGAAACTATTT | CATWDSYKKLF
TRGJ1/TRGJ2 | TRGV3 | few | TGTGCCACCTGGGACAGGCCTGCGCATCGATATAAGAAACTCTTT | CATWDRPAHRYKKLF
TRGJ1/TRGJ2 | TRGV5 | few | TGTGCCTTCTGGGCGTATTATAAGAAACTCTTT | CAFWAYYKKLF
TRGJ1/TRGJ2 | TRGV2 | large | TGTGCCACCTGGGACGGGCAGGGTTATAAGAAACTCTTT | CATWDGQGYKKLF
TRGJ1/TRGJ2 | TRGV3 | NA | TGTGCCACCTGGGACAGGCGTCCGAATTATTATAAGAAACTCTTT | CATWDRRPNYYKKLF
TRGJ1/TRGJ2 | TRGV5 | medium-sized | TGTGCCACCTGGGACAGAGAAAATTATTATAAGAAACTCTTT | CATWDRENYYKKLF
TRGJ1/TRGJ2 | TRGV5 | few | TGTGCCACCTGGGACAGGCGCCTTAATTATTATAAGAAACTCTTT | CATWDRRLNYYKKLF
TRGJ1/TRGJ2 | TRGV5 | few | TGTGCCACCTGGGACAGGCACCAATATAAGAAACTCTTT | CATWDRHQYKKLF
TRGJ1/TRGJ2 | TRGV5 | NA | TGTGCCACCTGGGACAGGCGCCCTCCCAGGAAACTCTTT | CATWDRRPPRKLF
TRGJ1/TRGJ2 | TRGV5 | large | TGTGCCACCTGGGACGCATCGAATTATTATAAGAAACTCTTT | CATWDASNYYKKLF
TRGJ1/TRGJ2 | TRGV5 | NA | TGTGCCACCGGGTGGACGTATTATAAGAAACTATTT | CATGWTYYKKLF
TRGJ1/TRGJ2 | TRGV2 | NA | TGTGCCACCTGGGACGGGCGATACTATTATAAGAAACTCTTT | CATWDGRYYYKKLF
TRGJ1/TRGJ2 | TRGV8 | medium-sized | TGTGCCACCTGGGATAGCCATTATTATAAGAAACTCTTT | CATWDSHYYKKLF
TRGJ1/TRGJ2 | TRGV2 | medium-sized | TGTGCCACCTGGGACGGTTTCTGCGATAAGAAACTCTTT | CATWDGFCDKKLF
TRGJ1/TRGJ2 | TRGV3 | few | TGTGCCACCTGGGACTTGCCGTTTCGTTATAAGAAACTCTTT | CATWDLPFRYKKLF
TRGJ1/TRGJ2 | TRGV9 | few | TGTGCCTTGGGGGAGATGCATTATAAGAAACTCTTT | CALGEMHYKKLF
TRGJ1/TRGJ2 | TRGV3 | medium-sized | TGTGCCACCTGGGACAGGCGTCGGTATAAGAAACTCTTT | CATWDRRRYKKLF
TRGJ1/TRGJ2 | TRGV3 | few | TGTGCCACCTGGGACAGGCCCGTGGGCCATTATTATAAGAAACTCTTT | CATWDRPVGHYYKKLF
TRGJ1/TRGJ2 | TRGV3 | medium-sized | TGTGCCACCTGGGACAGGCTAAGGGATTATAAGAAACTCTTT | CATWDRLRDYKKLF
TRGJ1/TRGJ2 | TRGV3 | large | TGTGCCACCTGGGACAGGCGGCATTATTATAAGAAACTCTTT | CATWDRRHYYKKLF
TRGJ1/TRGJ2 | TRGV8 | NA | TGTGCCACCTGGGATCCATATAAGAAACTCTTT | CATWDPYKKLF
TRGJ1/TRGJ2 | TRGV8 | NA | TGTGCCACCCTTGATAACTATTATAAGAAACTCTTT | CATLDNYYKKLF